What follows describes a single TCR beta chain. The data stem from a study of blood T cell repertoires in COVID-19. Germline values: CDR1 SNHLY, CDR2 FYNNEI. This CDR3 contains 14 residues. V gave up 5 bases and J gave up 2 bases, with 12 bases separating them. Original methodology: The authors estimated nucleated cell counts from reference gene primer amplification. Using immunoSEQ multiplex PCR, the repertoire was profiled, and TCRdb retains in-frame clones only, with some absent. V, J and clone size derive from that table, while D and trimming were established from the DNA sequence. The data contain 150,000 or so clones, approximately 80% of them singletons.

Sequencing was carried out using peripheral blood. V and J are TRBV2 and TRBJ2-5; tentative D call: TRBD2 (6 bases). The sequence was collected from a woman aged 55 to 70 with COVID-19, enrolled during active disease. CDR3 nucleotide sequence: TGTGCCAGCAGTCACCGGGACTGGCAAGAGACCCAGTACTTC. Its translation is CASSHRDWQETQYF.